This entry lists 11 T cell receptor beta chains sequenced from one sample in a study of blood T cell repertoires in COVID-19. This table comes from immunoSEQ multiplex PCR, and its TCRdb copy is limited to in-frame clones, with some not included. The data show approximately 170,000 clones, 86% seen once. The sequencing sample was made of peripheral blood. Receptors originate from a woman aged 70 to 79 with acute or convalescent COVID-19.

The V call is TRBV7-2, the J call TRBJ1-6; 8 bases align to TRBD1. V was clipped by 5 bases and J by 8 bases; unmatched bases: 14. From germline, CDR1 is SGHTA and CDR2 FQGNSA. The CDR3 runs 17 residues. The CDR3 DNA reads TGTGCCAGCAGCATCGAGCCGCCCGGGACAGGTTATTCACCCCTCCACTTT. Residues: CASSIEPPGTGYSPLHF.

The V and J genes are TRBV24-1 and TRBJ2-2, with 9 nucleotides matching TRBD1. J was trimmed by 4 bases and V by 3 bases; bases with no gene match: 5. Germline V gives CDR1 KGHDR, CDR2 SFDVKD. The CDR3 length is 16 residues. CDR3 DNA sequence: TGTGCCACCAGTGATCCGGGACAGGGCCTCACCGGGGAGCTGTTTTTT. It codes for CATSDPGQGLTGELFF.

The gene calls are TRBV7-2 and TRBJ2-7, with TRBD2 matching 11 bases. Germline CDR1 reads SGHTA; CDR2 reads FQGNSA. After removal of 5 bases from V and 7 bases from J, the junction contained 10 bases not matched to a gene. The CDR3 contains 15 residues. CDR3 amino acids: CASSLGGLAGEEQYF. DNA for the CDR3: TGTGCCAGCAGCCTCGGAGGACTAGCGGGTGAGGAGCAGTACTTC.

The chain joins TRBV6-2 or TRBV6-3 to TRBJ1-1, with TRBD1 matching over 9 bases. The germline V gene encodes CDR1 MNHEY and CDR2 SVGEGT. V trimming: 2 bases; J trimming: 4 bases; junction bases outside the gene matches: 8. The CDR3 length is 16 residues. CDR3 coding DNA: TGTGCCAGCAGTTACAGGCAACCGGGACAGGGCACTGAAGCTTTCTTT. Its protein product is CASSYRQPGQGTEAFF.

The CDR3 here is CASSLGSDYGYTF. The CDR3 bases are TGCGCCAGCAGCTTAGGCAGCGACTATGGCTACACCTTC. This chain connects TRBV5-1 to TRBJ1-2; D is unclear. CDR3 size: 13 residues. Trimming took off 2 bases at V and 3 bases at J, with 8 bases between the two ends. CDR1 and CDR2 from the germline V gene are SGHRS and YFSETQ.

This clone was seen a single time. The chain uses TRBV6-1 and TRBJ1-4, with TRBD1 matching over 8 bases. The J segment lost 8 bases and the V segment lost 3 bases, leaving 5 bases of the junction unmatched. In germline, CDR1 is MNHNS, CDR2 SASEGT. The CDR3 length is 14 residues. The CDR3 sequence is CASSDDRGLEKLFF. The CDR3 nucleotides read TGTGCCAGCAGTGACGACAGGGGTCTAGAAAAACTGTTTTTT.

The chain couples TRBV29-1 to TRBJ2-7, with D perhaps TRBD1 (6 bases). Germline assignment: CDR1 SQVTM and CDR2 ANQGSEA. This CDR3 has 12 residues. V was trimmed by 6 bases and J by 2 bases, leaving 11 bases between them. The CDR3 loop is CSVSQGTYEQYF. CDR3 nucleotides: TGCAGCGTCTCACAGGGCACCTACGAGCAGTACTTC.

V and J are TRBV23-1 and TRBJ1-6; possibly TRBD1 for D (6 bases). TRBV23-1 is labeled an ORF, and its function is uncertain. Trimming pared 1 base from V and 5 bases from J, leaving 9 bases between. The CDR3 is 15 amino acids. In DNA, the CDR3 is TGCGCCAGCAGTCAATGGGGGCCCAATAATTCACCCCTCCACTTT. It translates to CASSQWGPNNSPLHF.

This chain uses TRBV3-1 (or the pseudogene TRBV3-2) with TRBJ2-7, with D possibly TRBD2 on 6 matching bases. Germline CDR1 LGHDT, CDR2 YNNKEL (reference sequence). V was pared by 1 base and J by 2 bases, with 9 bases between. This CDR3 has 14 amino acids. The CDR3 region is CASSQGLGPYEQYF. DNA for the CDR3: TGTGCCAGCAGCCAAGGACTAGGGCCCTACGAGCAGTACTTC.

The chain employs TRBV4-2 and TRBJ1-4; D is ambiguous. Germline loops: CDR1 LGHNA, CDR2 YNFKEQ. The V end lost 2 bases, the J end lost 15 bases, and 16 bases lay between the germline ends. The CDR3 contains 13 residues. The CDR3 DNA follows: TGTGCCAGCAGCCAATCGGTGGCGGAATTTTTGTTTTTT. This gives the protein CASSQSVAEFLFF.

The chain is built from TRBV7-9 and TRBJ2-5; D uncertain. V lost 1 base and J lost 4, with 13 bases in between. Germline lookup yields CDR1 SEHNR and CDR2 FQNEAQ (reference sequence). This CDR3 is 15 amino acids long. The CDR3 sequence: CASSLDGLISETQYF. The DNA for the CDR3 is TGTGCCAGCAGCTTAGATGGGCTTATATCAGAGACCCAGTACTTC.